Sequencing of this T cell receptor beta chain was carried out in a study of blood T cell repertoires in COVID-19. Study summary: The study drew acute and convalescent COVID-19 samples from the United States, Italy and Spain. T cells, B-cell-depleted T cells, or PBMCs provided the cDNA or gDNA that served as material.

Seattle cases were enrolled at active infection and followed longitudinally. This CDR3 region has 16 residues. Germline V gives CDR1 MNHNS, CDR2 SASEGT. Trimming stripped 0 bases from V and 1 base from J, with 10 bases between. As handled by the study authors: Reference gene primer amplification yielded estimated nucleated cell counts. Assay: immunoSEQ multiplex PCR; the TCRdb copy retains only in-frame clones and omits some. V, J and clone size are those of that table, while D and trimming were read from the DNA. This sample carries hundreds of thousands of clones, 88% of them seen once, and the ten largest clones take about 7%.

The sequencing sample was made of peripheral blood. The origin of this receptor is a woman in her seventies with COVID-19, enrolled during active disease. The chain joins TRBV6-1 to TRBJ1-5, with D hard to call. CDR3 sequence: CASSEAIFESNQPQHF. CDR3 DNA sequence: TGTGCCAGCAGTGAAGCCATTTTTGAGAGCAATCAGCCCCAGCATTTT.